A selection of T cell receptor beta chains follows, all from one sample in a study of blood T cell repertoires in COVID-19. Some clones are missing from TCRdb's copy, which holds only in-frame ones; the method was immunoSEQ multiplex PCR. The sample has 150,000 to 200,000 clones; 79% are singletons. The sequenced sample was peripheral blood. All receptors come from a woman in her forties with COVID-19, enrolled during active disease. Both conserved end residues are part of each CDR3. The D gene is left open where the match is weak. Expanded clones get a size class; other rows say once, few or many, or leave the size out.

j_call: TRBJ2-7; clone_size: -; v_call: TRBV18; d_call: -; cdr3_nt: TGTGCCAGCTCACCATTGACAGGTCGAGGGGCCTACGAGCAGTACTTC; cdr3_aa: CASSPLTGRGAYEQYF
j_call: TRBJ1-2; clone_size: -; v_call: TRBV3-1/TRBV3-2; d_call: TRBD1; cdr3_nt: TGTGCCAGCAGCCAAGGAGGGGGACAGCTCCGGGAGGGCTACACCTTC; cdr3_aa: CASSQGGGQLREGYTF
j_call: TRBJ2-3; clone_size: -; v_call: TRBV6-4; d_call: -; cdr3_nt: TGTGCCAGCAGTGACTCGACGGGGGGCGGTACAGATACGCAGTATTTT; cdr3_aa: CASSDSTGGGTDTQYF
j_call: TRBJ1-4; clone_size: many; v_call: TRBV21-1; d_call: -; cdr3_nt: TGTGCCAGCAGCAAAGTTGACAGACATAATGAAAAACTGTTTTTT; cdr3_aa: CASSKVDRHNEKLFF
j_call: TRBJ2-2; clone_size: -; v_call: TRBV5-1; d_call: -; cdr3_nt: TGCGCCAGCAGCTTGGTCGTGAACACCGGGGAGCTGTTTTTT; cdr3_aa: CASSLVVNTGELFF
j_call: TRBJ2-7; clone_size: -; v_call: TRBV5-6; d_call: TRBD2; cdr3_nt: TGTGCCAGCAGCCGACCTCTAGCGGACGAGCAGTACTTC; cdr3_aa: CASSRPLADEQYF
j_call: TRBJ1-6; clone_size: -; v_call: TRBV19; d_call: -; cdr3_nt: TGTGCCAGTAGTAAACAGCGAGAGGGAAACCTCCACTTT; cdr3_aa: CASSKQREGNLHF
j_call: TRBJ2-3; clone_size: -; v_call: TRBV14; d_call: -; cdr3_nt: TGTGCCAGCAGCCAAGAGTGGGGGGACACAGATACGCAGTATTTT; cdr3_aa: CASSQEWGDTDTQYF
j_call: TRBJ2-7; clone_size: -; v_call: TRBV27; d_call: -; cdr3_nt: TGTGCCAGCAGTTTTCGCGGGGGCCCCTACGAGCAGTACTTC; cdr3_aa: CASSFRGGPYEQYF
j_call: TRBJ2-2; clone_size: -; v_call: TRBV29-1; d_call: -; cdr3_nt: TGCAGCGTTCAACTAGGGGGGAACACCGGGGAGCTGTTTTTT; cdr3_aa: CSVQLGGNTGELFF
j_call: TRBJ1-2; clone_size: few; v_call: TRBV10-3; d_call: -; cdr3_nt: TGTGCCATCAGTGAGTCCCTACAGGGAGCCTATGGCTACACCTTC; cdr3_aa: CAISESLQGAYGYTF
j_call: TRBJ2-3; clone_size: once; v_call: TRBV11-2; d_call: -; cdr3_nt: TGTGCCAGCAGCTATAGTCCCACTAGCACAGATACGCAGTATTTT; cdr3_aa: CASSYSPTSTDTQYF
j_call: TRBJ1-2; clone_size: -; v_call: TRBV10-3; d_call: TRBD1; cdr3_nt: TGTGCCATCAGTGAGTCTGGGACAGCCATCGAGGGTGGCTACACCTTC; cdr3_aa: CAISESGTAIEGGYTF
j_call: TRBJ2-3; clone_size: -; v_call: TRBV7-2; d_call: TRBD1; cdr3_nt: TGTGCCAGCAGCGCCCGGACAGGGACCGATACGCAGTATTTT; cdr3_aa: CASSARTGTDTQYF
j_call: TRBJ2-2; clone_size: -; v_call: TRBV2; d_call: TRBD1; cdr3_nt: TGTGCCAGCAGCGGACAGGTGCCCGGGGAGCTGTTTTTT; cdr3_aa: CASSGQVPGELFF
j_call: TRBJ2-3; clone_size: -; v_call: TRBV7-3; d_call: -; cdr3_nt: TGTGCCAGCAGCTTAACGTTGACAAGATCAGATACGCAGTATTTT; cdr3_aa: CASSLTLTRSDTQYF
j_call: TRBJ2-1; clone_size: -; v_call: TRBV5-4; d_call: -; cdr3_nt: TGTGCCAGCAAGAGGACGGCGGGTTCGTTTGGCAATGAGCAGTTCTTC; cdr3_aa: CASKRTAGSFGNEQFF
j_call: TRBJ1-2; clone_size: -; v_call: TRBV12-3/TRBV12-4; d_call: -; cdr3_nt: TGTGCCAGCAGTTTTAAGACAGGCCAAGGCTACACCTTC; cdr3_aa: CASSFKTGQGYTF
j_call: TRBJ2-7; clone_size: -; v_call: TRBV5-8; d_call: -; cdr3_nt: TGTGCCAGCAGCCGCCGTGGGTCTAGCGACTCCTACGAGCAGTACTTC; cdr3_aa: CASSRRGSSDSYEQYF
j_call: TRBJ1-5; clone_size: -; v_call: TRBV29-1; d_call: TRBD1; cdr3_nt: TGCAGCGTTTCGGACAGGGATCAAGATCAGCCCCAGCATTTT; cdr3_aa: CSVSDRDQDQPQHF
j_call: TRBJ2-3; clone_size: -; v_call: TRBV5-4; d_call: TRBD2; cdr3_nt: TGTGCCAGCAGCTTGGGGCCGGGCGGGGGGCTTCCAGATACGCAGTATTTT; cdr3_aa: CASSLGPGGGLPDTQYF
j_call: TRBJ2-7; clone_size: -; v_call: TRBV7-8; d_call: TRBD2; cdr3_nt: TGTGCCAGCAGCACGACTAGCTTGTCCTACGAGCAGTACTTC; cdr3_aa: CASSTTSLSYEQYF
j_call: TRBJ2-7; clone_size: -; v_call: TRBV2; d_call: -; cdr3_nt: TGTGCCAGCAGTTTAAACTACGAGCAGTACTTC; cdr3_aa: CASSLNYEQYF
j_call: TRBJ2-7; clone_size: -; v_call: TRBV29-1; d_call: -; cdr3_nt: TGCAGCGCTGGCCTTAACGAGCAGTACTTC; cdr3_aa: CSAGLNEQYF
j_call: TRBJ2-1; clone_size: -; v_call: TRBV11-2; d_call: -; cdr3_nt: TGTGCCAGCAGCCCTAGGTACGGGCGGACAGCTTACTACAATGAGCAGTTCTTC; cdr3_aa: CASSPRYGRTAYYNEQFF
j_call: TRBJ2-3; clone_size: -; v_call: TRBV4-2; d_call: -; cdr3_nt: TGTGCCAGCAGCCAAGCAGGTGGAATCGGCACAGATACGCAGTATTTT; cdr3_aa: CASSQAGGIGTDTQYF
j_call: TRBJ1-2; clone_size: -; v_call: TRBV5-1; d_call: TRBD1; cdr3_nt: TGCGCCAGCACCCAGGGGGCAACTTACTATGGCTACACCTTC; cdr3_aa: CASTQGATYYGYTF
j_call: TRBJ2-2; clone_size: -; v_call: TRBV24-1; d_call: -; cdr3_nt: TGTGCCACCAGTGCCAGGGACACCGGGGAGCTGTTTTTT; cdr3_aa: CATSARDTGELFF
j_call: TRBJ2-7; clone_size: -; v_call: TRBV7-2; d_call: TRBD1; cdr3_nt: TGTGCCAGCAGCTTAGGGACAGGGGCCTACGAGCAGTACTTC; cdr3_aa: CASSLGTGAYEQYF
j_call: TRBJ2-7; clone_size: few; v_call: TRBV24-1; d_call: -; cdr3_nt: TGTGCCACCAGTGAGTCGGTTTACGAGCAGTACTTC; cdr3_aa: CATSESVYEQYF
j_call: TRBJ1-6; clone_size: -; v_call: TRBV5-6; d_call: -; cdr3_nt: TGTGCCAGCAGCGGGTGGAGGGTGGACAATTCACCCCTCCACTTT; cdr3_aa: CASSGWRVDNSPLHF
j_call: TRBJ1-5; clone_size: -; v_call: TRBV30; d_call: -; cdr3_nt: TGTGCCTGGAGTGTACAGTCCGATCAGCCCCAGCATTTT; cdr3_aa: CAWSVQSDQPQHF
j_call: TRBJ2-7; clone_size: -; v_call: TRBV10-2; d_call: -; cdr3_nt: TGCGCCAGCAGTTTATCCGTGGGCAGAAGTAGCTCCTACGAGCAGTACTTC; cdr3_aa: CASSLSVGRSSSYEQYF
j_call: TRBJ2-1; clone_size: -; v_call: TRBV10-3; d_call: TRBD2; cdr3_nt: TGTGCCATCAGACTTACTAGCGGGGGGTCCTCCTACAATGAGCAGTTCTTC; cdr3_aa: CAIRLTSGGSSYNEQFF
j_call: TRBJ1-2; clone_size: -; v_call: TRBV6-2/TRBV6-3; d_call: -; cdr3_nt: TGTGCCAGCAGTTACTCGATTGTCCAGGGACTCCTTAGCTTGATCGGCTACACCTTC; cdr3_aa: CASSYSIVQGLLSLIGYTF
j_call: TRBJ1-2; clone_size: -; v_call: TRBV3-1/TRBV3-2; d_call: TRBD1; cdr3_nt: TGTGCCAGCAGCCAAGGACAGGGGCGGAATAACTATGGCTACACCTTC; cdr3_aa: CASSQGQGRNNYGYTF
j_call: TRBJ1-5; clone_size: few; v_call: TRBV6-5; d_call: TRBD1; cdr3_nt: TGTGCCAGCATCCTAAGTAGGGGGCGCGGTCAGCCCCAGCATTTT; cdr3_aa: CASILSRGRGQPQHF
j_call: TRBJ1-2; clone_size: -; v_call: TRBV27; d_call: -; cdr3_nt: TGTGCCAGCAGTCGTACAGGGATGGACGGCTACACCTTC; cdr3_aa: CASSRTGMDGYTF
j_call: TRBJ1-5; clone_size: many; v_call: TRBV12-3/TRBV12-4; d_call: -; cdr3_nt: TGTGCCAGCAGATACGCAGGGGATCAGCCCCAGCATTTT; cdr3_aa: CASRYAGDQPQHF
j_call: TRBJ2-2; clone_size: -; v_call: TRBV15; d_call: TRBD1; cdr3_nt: TGTGCCACCAGCAGGGACAGGGGCCACACCGGGGAGCTGTTTTTT; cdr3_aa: CATSRDRGHTGELFF
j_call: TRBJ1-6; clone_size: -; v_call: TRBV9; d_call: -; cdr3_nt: TGTGCCAGCAGCGTAGATCCAGGGCCGAATAATTCACCCCTCCACTTT; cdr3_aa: CASSVDPGPNNSPLHF
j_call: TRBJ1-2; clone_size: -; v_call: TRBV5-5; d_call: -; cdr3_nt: TGTGCCAGCAGCTTGGCCCCGGGGAACTATGGCTACACCTTC; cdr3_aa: CASSLAPGNYGYTF
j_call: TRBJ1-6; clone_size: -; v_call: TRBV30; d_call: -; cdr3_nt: TGTGCCTGGACTAGGGGGGGGAACTCACCCCTCCACTTT; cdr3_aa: CAWTRGGNSPLHF
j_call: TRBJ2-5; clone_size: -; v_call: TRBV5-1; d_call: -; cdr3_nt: TGCGCCAGCAGCTCACAAACTACGATTGGCGAGACCCAGTACTTC; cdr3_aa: CASSSQTTIGETQYF
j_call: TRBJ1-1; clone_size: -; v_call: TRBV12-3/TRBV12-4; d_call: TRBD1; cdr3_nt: TGTGCCAGCAGAAACAGGGGGCGGGTCGAAGCTTTCTTT; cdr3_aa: CASRNRGRVEAFF
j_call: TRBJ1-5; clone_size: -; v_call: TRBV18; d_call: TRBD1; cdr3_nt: TGTGCCAGCTCATCGGGGACAGGGATAGACCAGCCCCAGCATTTT; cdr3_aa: CASSSGTGIDQPQHF
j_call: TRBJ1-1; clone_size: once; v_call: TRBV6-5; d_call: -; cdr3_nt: TGTGCCGGTCAGGGTCAGAGGACTGAAGCTTTCTTT; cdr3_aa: CAGQGQRTEAFF
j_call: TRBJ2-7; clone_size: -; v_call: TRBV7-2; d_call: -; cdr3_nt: TGTGCCAGCAGCTCTCGCCGGGCCTACGAGCAGTACTTC; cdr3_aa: CASSSRRAYEQYF
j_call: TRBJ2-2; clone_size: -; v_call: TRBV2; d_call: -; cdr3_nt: TGTGCCAGCAGTGAAGGACCGGGGAGCACCGGGGAGCTGTTTTTT; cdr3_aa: CASSEGPGSTGELFF